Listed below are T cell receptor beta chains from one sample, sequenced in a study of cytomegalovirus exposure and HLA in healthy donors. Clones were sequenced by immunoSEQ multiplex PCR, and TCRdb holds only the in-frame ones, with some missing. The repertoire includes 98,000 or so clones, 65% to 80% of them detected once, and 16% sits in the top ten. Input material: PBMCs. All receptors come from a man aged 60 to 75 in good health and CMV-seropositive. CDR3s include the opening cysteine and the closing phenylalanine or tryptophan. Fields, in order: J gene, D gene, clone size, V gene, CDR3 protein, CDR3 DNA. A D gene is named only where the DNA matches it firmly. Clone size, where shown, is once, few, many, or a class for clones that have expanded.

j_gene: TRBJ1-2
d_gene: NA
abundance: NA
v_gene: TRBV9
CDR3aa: CASSVDRDYGYTF
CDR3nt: TGTGCCAGCAGCGTAGACAGGGACTATGGCTACACCTTC

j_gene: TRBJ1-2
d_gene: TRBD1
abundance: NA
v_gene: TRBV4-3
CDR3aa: CASSQDFGTGGSYGYTF
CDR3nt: TGCGCCAGCAGCCAAGATTTCGGGACAGGGGGCAGCTATGGCTACACCTTC

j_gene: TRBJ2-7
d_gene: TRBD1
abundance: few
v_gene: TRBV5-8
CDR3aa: CASSHGTGTRNEQYF
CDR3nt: TGTGCCAGCAGCCATGGGACAGGGACCAGGAACGAGCAGTACTTC

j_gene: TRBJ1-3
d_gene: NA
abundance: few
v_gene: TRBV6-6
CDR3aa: CASSYASGGSGNTIYF
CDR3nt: TGTGCCAGCAGTTACGCCTCCGGGGGCTCTGGAAACACCATATATTTT

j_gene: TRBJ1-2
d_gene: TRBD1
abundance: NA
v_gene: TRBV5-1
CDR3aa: CASSSGQPNNYGYTF
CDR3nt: TGCGCCAGCAGCTCGGGACAGCCTAATAACTATGGCTACACCTTC

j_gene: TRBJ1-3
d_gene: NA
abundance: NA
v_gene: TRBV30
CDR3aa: CAWSVDRSSSSGNTIYF
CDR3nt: TGTGCCTGGAGTGTAGATCGAAGTTCCAGCTCTGGAAACACCATATATTTT

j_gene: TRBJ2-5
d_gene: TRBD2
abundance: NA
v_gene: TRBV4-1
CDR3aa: CASSQGGGAGGRSQYF
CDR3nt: TGCGCCAGCAGCCAAGGGGGAGGGGCGGGGGGCCGGAGCCAGTACTTC

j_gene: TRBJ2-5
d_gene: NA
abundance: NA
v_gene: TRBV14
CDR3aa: CASSQVQETQYF
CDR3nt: TGTGCCAGCAGCCAAGTCCAGGAGACCCAGTACTTC

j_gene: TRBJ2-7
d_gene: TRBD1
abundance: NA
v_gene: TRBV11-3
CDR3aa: CASSPGQHYEQYF
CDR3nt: TGTGCCAGCAGCCCGGGACAGCACTACGAGCAGTACTTC

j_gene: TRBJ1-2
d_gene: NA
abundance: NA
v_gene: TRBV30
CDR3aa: CAWDQANYGYTF
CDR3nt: TGTGCCTGGGACCAGGCTAACTATGGCTACACCTTC

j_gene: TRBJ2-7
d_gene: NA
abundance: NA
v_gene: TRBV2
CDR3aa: CASSKSGTGGEQYF
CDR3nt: TGTGCCAGCAGTAAATCCGGGACTGGCGGGGAGCAGTACTTC

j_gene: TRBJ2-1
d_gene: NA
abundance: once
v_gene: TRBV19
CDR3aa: CASKNPGSSYNEQFF
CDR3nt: TGTGCCAGTAAAAATCCGGGTAGCTCCTACAATGAGCAGTTCTTC

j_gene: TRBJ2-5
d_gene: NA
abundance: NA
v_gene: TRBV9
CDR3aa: CASSPRQTKETQYF
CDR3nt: TGTGCCAGCAGCCCCCGACAAACCAAAGAGACCCAGTACTTC

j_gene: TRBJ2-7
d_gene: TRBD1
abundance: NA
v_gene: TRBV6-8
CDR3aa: CASSHTRYTRDRDRYEQYF
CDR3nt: TGTGCCAGCAGTCACACTCGATATACCCGGGACAGAGACCGCTACGAGCAGTACTTC

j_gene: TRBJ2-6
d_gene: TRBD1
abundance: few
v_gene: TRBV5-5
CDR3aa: CATDRGGGANVLTF
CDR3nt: TGTGCCACCGACAGGGGAGGTGGGGCCAACGTCCTGACTTTC

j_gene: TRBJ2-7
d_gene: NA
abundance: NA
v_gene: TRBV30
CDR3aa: CAWSKSIEQYF
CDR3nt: TGTGCCTGGTCTAAGTCTATCGAGCAGTACTTC

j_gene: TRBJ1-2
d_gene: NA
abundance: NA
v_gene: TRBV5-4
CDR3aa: CASSRDYGYTF
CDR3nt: TGTGCCAGCAGCCGGGACTATGGCTACACCTTC

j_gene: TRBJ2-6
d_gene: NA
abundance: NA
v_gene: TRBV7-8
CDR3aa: CASSTRLPGASVLTF
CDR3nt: TGTGCCAGCAGCACTCGGCTCCCTGGGGCCAGCGTCCTGACTTTC

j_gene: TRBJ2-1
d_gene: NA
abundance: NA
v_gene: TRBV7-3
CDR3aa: CASSLGAGWVDEQFF
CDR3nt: TGTGCCAGCAGCTTGGGAGCGGGTTGGGTGGATGAGCAGTTCTTC

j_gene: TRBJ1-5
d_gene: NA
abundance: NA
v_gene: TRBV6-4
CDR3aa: CASNPKTDTHYSNQPQHF
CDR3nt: TGTGCCAGCAACCCGAAAACGGACACCCATTATAGCAATCAGCCCCAGCATTTT

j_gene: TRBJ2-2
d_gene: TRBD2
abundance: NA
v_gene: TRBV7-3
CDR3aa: CASSQKAASGGAGELFF
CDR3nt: TGTGCCAGCAGCCAAAAGGCGGCTAGCGGGGGGGCCGGGGAGCTGTTTTTT

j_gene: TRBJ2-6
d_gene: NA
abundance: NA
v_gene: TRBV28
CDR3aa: CASTYRAGANVLTF
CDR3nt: TGTGCCAGCACCTACAGGGCTGGGGCCAACGTCCTGACTTTC

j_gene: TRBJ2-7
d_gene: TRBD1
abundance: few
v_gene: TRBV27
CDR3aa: CASSVDRGSLEQYF
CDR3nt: TGTGCCAGCAGTGTGGACAGGGGAAGCCTCGAGCAGTACTTC

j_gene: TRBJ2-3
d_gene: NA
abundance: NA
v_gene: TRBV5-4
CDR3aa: CASSSDPGDTQYF
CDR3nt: TGTGCCAGCAGCTCGGATCCAGGGGATACGCAGTATTTT

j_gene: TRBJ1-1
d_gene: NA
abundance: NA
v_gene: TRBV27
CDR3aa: CASSLGPHTEAFF
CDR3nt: TGTGCCAGCAGTTTAGGCCCCCACACTGAAGCTTTCTTT

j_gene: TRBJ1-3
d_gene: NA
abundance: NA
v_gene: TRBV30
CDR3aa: CAWATPRSSSGNTIYF
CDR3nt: TGTGCCTGGGCTACTCCTAGGTCTAGCTCTGGAAACACCATATATTTT

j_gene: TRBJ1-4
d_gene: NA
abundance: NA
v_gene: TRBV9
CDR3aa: CASSVGGFTNEKLFF
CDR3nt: TGTGCCAGCAGCGTGGGGGGGTTCACTAATGAAAAACTGTTTTTT

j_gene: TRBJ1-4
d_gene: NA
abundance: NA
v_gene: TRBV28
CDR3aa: CASSRGGTFEKLFF
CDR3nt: TGTGCCAGCAGCCGGGGGGGGACATTTGAAAAACTGTTTTTT

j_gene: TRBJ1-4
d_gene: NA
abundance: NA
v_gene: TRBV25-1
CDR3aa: CASSLAGLSNEKLFF
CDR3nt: TGTGCCAGCAGTCTCGCCGGTTTATCTAATGAAAAACTGTTTTTT

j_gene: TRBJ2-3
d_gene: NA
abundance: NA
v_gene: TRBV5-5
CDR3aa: CASSHGQPWATDTQYF
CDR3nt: TGTGCCAGCAGCCATGGACAGCCCTGGGCCACAGATACGCAGTATTTT

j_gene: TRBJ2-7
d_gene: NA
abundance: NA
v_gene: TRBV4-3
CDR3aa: CASSQDRVWGQAIYEQYF
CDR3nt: TGCGCCAGCAGCCAAGATCGGGTTTGGGGGCAGGCGATCTACGAGCAGTACTTC

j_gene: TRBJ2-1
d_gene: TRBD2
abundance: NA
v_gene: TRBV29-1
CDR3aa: CSVEWEAGAHEQFF
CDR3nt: TGCAGCGTTGAATGGGAAGCGGGGGCTCATGAGCAGTTCTTC

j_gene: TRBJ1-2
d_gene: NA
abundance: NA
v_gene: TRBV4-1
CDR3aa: CASSQDSRGAAGYTF
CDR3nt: TGCGCCAGCAGCCAAGATTCACGGGGGGCTGCAGGCTACACCTTC

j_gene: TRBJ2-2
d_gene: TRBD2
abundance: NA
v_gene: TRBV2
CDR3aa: CASSDSGAGELFF
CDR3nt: TGTGCCAGCAGTGATAGCGGGGCCGGGGAGCTGTTTTTT

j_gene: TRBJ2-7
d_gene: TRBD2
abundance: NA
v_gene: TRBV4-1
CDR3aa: CASSLGGSTYEQYF
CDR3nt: TGCGCCAGCAGCCTCGGGGGGAGTACCTACGAGCAGTACTTC

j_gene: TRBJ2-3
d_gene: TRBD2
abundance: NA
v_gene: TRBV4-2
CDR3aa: CASSQDIGLAGGAVGTDTQYF
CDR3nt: TGTGCCAGCAGCCAAGATATAGGGCTAGCGGGGGGCGCGGTGGGGACAGATACGCAGTATTTT

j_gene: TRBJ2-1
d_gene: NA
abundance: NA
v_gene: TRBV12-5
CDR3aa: CASGLGTNEQFF
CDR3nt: TGTGCTAGTGGTTTGGGGACAAACGAGCAGTTCTTC

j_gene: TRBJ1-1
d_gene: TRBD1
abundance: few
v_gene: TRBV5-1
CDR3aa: CASSLIQGAGEAFF
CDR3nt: TGCGCCAGCAGCTTGATTCAGGGGGCGGGTGAAGCTTTCTTT

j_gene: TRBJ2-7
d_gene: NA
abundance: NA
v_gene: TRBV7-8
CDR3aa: CASSLVRLGPSTTYEQYF
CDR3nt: TGTGCCAGCAGCTTAGTTCGTTTGGGCCCGTCCACCACCTACGAGCAGTACTTC

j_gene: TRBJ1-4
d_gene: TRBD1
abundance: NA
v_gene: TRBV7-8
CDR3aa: CASSLRTGGISNEKLFF
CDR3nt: TGTGCCAGCAGCTTAAGGACAGGGGGCATTTCTAATGAAAAACTGTTTTTT

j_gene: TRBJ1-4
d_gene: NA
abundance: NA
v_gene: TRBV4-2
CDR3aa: CASSQDREGKLFF
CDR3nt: TGTGCCAGCAGCCAAGACAGGGAAGGAAAACTGTTTTTT

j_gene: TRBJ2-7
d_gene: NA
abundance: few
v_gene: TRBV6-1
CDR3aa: CASNRVYEQYF
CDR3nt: TGTGCCAGTAACAGGGTCTACGAGCAGTACTTC

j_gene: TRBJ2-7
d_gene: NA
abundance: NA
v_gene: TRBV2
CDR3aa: CASSGRGGDPYEQYF
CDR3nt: TGTGCCAGCAGTGGGCGTGGAGGGGATCCCTACGAGCAGTACTTC

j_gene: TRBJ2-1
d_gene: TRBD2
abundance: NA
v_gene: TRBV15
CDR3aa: CATSRGKRGTYNEQFF
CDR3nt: TGTGCCACCAGCAGAGGCAAGCGGGGTACCTACAATGAGCAGTTCTTC

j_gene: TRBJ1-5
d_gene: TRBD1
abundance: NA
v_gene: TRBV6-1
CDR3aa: CASSIHRDRDQPQHF
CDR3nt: TGTGCCAGCAGTATCCACCGGGACAGGGATCAGCCCCAGCATTTT

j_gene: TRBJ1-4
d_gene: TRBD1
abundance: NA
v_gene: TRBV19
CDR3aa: CASNRDRVSEKLFF
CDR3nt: TGTGCCAGCAACCGGGACAGAGTTAGTGAAAAACTGTTTTTT

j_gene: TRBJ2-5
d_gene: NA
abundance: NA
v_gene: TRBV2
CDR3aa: CASSEESYQETQYF
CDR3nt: TGTGCCAGCAGTGAAGAGAGTTACCAAGAGACCCAGTACTTC

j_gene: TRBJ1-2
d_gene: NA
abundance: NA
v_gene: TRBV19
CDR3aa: CASSTRRDKSNYGYTF
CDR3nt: TGTGCCAGTAGTACAAGACGGGACAAAAGTAACTATGGCTACACCTTC

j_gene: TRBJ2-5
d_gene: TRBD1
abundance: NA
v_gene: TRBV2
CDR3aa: CASSRDRGSETQYF
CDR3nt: TGTGCCAGCAGTAGGGACAGGGGTTCAGAGACCCAGTACTTC